The 14 T cell receptor beta chains in this list originate from one sample, sequenced in a study of blood T cell repertoires in COVID-19. This table comes from immunoSEQ multiplex PCR, and its TCRdb copy is limited to in-frame clones, with some not included. The sample has hundreds of thousands of clones, approximately 86% seen once. The sequenced material came from peripheral blood. Every receptor here comes from a woman aged 55-70 years who had recovered from COVID-19.

The rearrangement joins TRBV5-1 to TRBJ2-2; no clear D gene. Looked up from germline, CDR1 is SGHRS and CDR2 is YFSETQ. Deletions cut 0 bases from V and 6 bases from J, with 6 bases between. The CDR3 has 13 residues. CDR3 residues: CASSLVLAGELFF. CDR3 nucleotide sequence: TGCGCCAGCAGCTTGGTACTCGCCGGGGAGCTGTTTTTT. The variable domain in full, completed from reference TRBV5-1 and TRBJ2-2, reads KAGVTQTPRYLIKTRGQQVTLSCSPISGHRSVSWYQQTPGQGLQFLFEYFSETQRNKGNFPGRFSGRQFSNSRSEMNVSTLELGDSALYLCASSLVLAGELFFGEGSRLTVL.

The chain's CDR3 is CASTSTGGGETQYF. Written as DNA, the CDR3 is TGCGCCAGCACCTCGACGGGGGGCGGAGAGACCCAGTACTTC. The chain carries TRBV5-1 and TRBJ2-5; D is possibly TRBD2 (7 bases). This CDR3 contains 14 residues. From germline, CDR1 is SGHRS and CDR2 YFSETQ. The V end was cut by 6 bases, the J end by 4 bases, with 16 bases between.

In this sample, this clone turned up once. The rearrangement joins TRBV4-2 to TRBJ2-3; 12 nucleotides match TRBD2. Germline CDR1 is LGHNA and CDR2 is YNFKEQ. V lost 0 bases and J lost 1; bases outside the gene matches: 2. The CDR3 is made up of 17 amino acids. The CDR3 protein is CASSQEASGGGTDTQYF. For the CDR3, the DNA is TGTGCCAGCAGCCAAGAGGCTAGCGGGGGGGGCACAGATACGCAGTATTTT.

CDR3 amino acids: CASSSQGETQYF. CDR3 nucleotides: TGCGCCAGCAGCTCCCAGGGCGAGACCCAGTACTTC. The V call is TRBV5-1, the J call TRBJ2-5; tentatively, D is TRBD1 (5 bases). This CDR3 is built from 12 residues. CDR1 and CDR2 (germline): SGHRS, YFSETQ. Trimming took 3 bases from V and 5 from J, leaving 8 bases between them.

The chain joins TRBV7-9 to TRBJ2-2, with D perhaps TRBD1 (6 bases). With 7 bases removed from V and 5 bases from J, the gap between germline ends came to 14 bases. The CDR3 sequence is 14 residues long. The V gene's germline CDR1 is SEHNR and CDR2 FQNEAQ (reference sequence). CDR3 bases: TGTGCCAGCAACACAGGGTTGGAGACCGGGGAGCTGTTTTTT. It translates to CASNTGLETGELFF. The full variable domain, rest sourced from reference TRBV7-9 and TRBJ2-2, is DTGVSQNPRHKITKRGQNVTFRCDPISEHNRLYWYRQTLGQGPEFLTYFQNEAQLEKSRLLSDRFSAERPKGSFSTLEIQRTEQGDSAMYLCASNTGLETGELFFGEGSRLTVL.

This clone was detected once. CDR3: CASSRQPDRGQETQYF. The CDR3 DNA reads TGTGCCAGCAGCCGTCAGCCTGACAGGGGACAAGAGACCCAGTACTTC. The chain joins TRBV11-2 to TRBJ2-5, with TRBD1 matching over 8 bases. V lost 5 bases and J lost 2; bases outside the gene matches: 10. This CDR3 has 16 residues. CDR1 SGHAT and CDR2 FQNNGV come from the germline V gene.

The rearrangement links TRBV12-3 or TRBV12-4 to TRBJ2-7; D is undetermined. The CDR3 contains 12 residues. V was cut by 4 bases and J by 6 bases, with 10 bases left in between. The chain's CDR3 is CASSSPSREQYF. Here the CDR3 DNA reads TGTGCCAGCAGTTCCCCGTCTCGCGAGCAGTACTTC.

This clone was recorded once. V and J are TRBV5-1 and TRBJ1-2, with a tentative D call TRBD1 (6 bases). The V and J ends lost 3 bases and 2 bases respectively, with 11 bases between them. CDR3 size: 14 residues. CDR1 SGHRS and CDR2 YFSETQ come from the germline V gene. For the CDR3, the DNA is TGCGCCAGCAGCTGGGGTGGACAGAACTATGGCTACACCTTC. Protein product: CASSWGGQNYGYTF.

This clone appeared a single time. This rearrangement joins TRBV28 to TRBJ2-2; D is perhaps TRBD2 (6 bases). Deletions cut 7 bases from V and 3 bases from J, with 15 bases between. The CDR3 has 15 residues. Germline V gene lookup returns CDR1 MDHEN and CDR2 SYDVKM. The CDR3 loop is CASKIGDSYTGELFF. CDR3 in DNA: TGTGCCAGCAAGATTGGGGACTCCTACACCGGGGAGCTGTTTTTT.

This chain joins TRBV28 and TRBJ1-5, with 10 positions matching TRBD1. Germline trimming cut 4 bases from V and 5 bases from J; bases unmatched to any gene: 8. Per germline, CDR1 MDHEN and CDR2 SYDVKM. This CDR3 is 16 amino acids long. The DNA of the CDR3 is TGTGCCAGCAGTTCCGTTGACAGGGGGCCCGATCAGCCCCAGCATTTT. Protein product: CASSSVDRGPDQPQHF.

The sample holds one count of this clone. This chain joins TRBV9 and TRBJ1-1; D ambiguous. The V gene lost 0 bases and the J gene lost 4 bases, with 19 bases spanning the gap. Germline values: CDR1 SGDLS, CDR2 YYNGEE. CDR3 length equals 17 residues. CDR3 amino acids: CASSVGLERTYRTEAFF. The CDR3 coding sequence is TGTGCCAGCAGCGTAGGGTTGGAGAGGACTTATCGCACTGAAGCTTTCTTT.

This clone was observed a single time. The chain recombines TRBV29-1 with TRBJ1-2, with 10 bases lining up with TRBD1. V was clipped by 4 bases and J by 4 bases; unmatched bases: 6. The CDR3 loop spans 14 amino acids. The germline V gene encodes CDR1 SQVTM and CDR2 ANQGSEA. CDR3 coding DNA: TGCAGCGTTGGACGCCGGGACAGGGGCTATGGCTACACCTTC. It translates to CSVGRRDRGYGYTF.

V gene TRBV18 combines with J gene TRBJ1-5; D unresolved. This CDR3 has 14 residues. V was cut by 3 bases and J by 2 bases, with 8 bases left in between. Germline values: CDR1 KGHSH, CDR2 LQKENI. The CDR3 sequence: CASSPNEGNQPQHF. As DNA, the CDR3 is TGTGCCAGCTCACCGAACGAGGGCAATCAGCCCCAGCATTTT. Looking up the rest from reference TRBV18 and TRBJ1-5 gives the full variable domain: NAGVMQNPRHLVRRRGQEARLRCSPMKGHSHVYWYRQLPEEGLKFMVYLQKENIIDESGMPKERFSAEFPKEGPSILRIQQVVRGDSAAYFCASSPNEGNQPQHFGDGTRLSIL.

The genes are TRBV19 and TRBJ1-1, with D perhaps TRBD1 (6 bases). The V gene's germline CDR1 is LNHDA and CDR2 SQIVND (reference sequence). The CDR3 length is 13 residues. V shed 9 bases and J shed 4 bases, with 15 bases lying between them. CDR3 DNA sequence: TGTGCCAGCGGACCGGGACACCCCACTGAAGCTTTCTTT. It specifies CASGPGHPTEAFF.